This T cell receptor (beta chain) was sequenced in a study of blood T cell repertoires in COVID-19. Study at large: The United States, Italy and Spain provided the acute and convalescent COVID-19 samples.

The germline V gene encodes CDR1 SGHRS and CDR2 YFSETQ. The CDR3 sequence is 16 residues long. Germline trimming cut 0 bases from V and 4 bases from J; bases unmatched to any gene: 7. Some clones are missing from TCRdb's copy, which holds only in-frame ones; the method was immunoSEQ multiplex PCR. There are 150,000 to 200,000 clones in the sample; 70% to 90% occur only once, and 3.5% to 5% lies in the top ten. The specimen sequenced was peripheral blood. The J gene is TRBJ2-5, the V gene TRBV5-1; 9 bases are a match to TRBD1. This TCR was recovered from a woman in her twenties or thirties with acute or convalescent COVID-19. CDR3 sequence: CASSLVRQGVGETQYF. CDR3 DNA sequence: TGCGCCAGCAGCTTGGTCCGACAGGGGGTGGGAGAGACCCAGTACTTC.